A single sample is the source of the 3 T cell receptor beta chains below, sequenced in a study of metastatic and nonmetastatic thyroid tumors. Until they underwent thyroid surgery, no patient had received any treatment. TCRdb ran MiXCR on the PCR reads. Among 3,600 or so clones, approximately 35% were seen once, and the ten largest hold 30% to 40%. Sample: adjacent normal tissue. Receptor source: a male donor with papillary thyroid cancer or a benign thyroid nodule (not recorded which). Some clones in this sample may be carry-over from other donors' samples.

The chain uses TRBV11-2 and TRBJ1-2; D uncertain. V lost 5 bases, J lost 5 bases, and 12 bases lay in between. This CDR3 comprises 13 residues. From germline, CDR1 is SGHAT and CDR2 FQNNGV. In DNA, the CDR3 is TGTGCCAGCAGCCCCGACGACCCTTATGGCTACACCTTC. Encoded protein: CASSPDDPYGYTF.

The rearrangement uses TRBV5-8 and TRBJ1-6, with D possibly matching TRBD1 (6 bases). This CDR3 is built from 13 residues. Trimming took 5 bases from V and 10 from J, leaving 13 bases between them. The germline V gene encodes CDR1 SGHTS and CDR2 YDEGEE. The CDR3: CASRFQGRSPLHF. CDR3 DNA sequence: TGTGCCAGCAGGTTTCAGGGGAGATCACCCCTCCACTTT.

The chain recombines TRBV27 with TRBJ2-2; D is undetermined. The CDR3 sequence is 12 residues long. Germline V gene data show CDR1 as MNHEY and CDR2 as SMNVEV (reference sequence). The V gene lost 11 bases and the J gene lost 7 bases, with 14 bases spanning the gap. The CDR3 sequence is CAASSAVGELFF. CDR3 nucleotides: TGTGCCGCAAGTAGTGCGGTCGGGGAGCTGTTTTTT.